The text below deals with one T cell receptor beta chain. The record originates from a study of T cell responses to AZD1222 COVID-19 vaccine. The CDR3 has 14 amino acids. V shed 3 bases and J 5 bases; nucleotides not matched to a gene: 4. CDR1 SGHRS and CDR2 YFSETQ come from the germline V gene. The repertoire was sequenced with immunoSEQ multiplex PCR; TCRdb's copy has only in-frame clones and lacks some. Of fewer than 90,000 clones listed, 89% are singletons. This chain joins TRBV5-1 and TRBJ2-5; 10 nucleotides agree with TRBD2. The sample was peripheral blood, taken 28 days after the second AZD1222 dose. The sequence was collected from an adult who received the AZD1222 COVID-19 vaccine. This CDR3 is CASSWTSGTETQYF. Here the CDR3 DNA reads TGCGCCAGCAGCTGGACTAGCGGTACGGAGACCCAGTACTTC.